These T cell receptor beta chains were read from a single sample in a study of response to subunit inactivated influenza vaccine. TCRdb analysed the RT-PCR reads with MiXCR anew, one entry per CDR3 protein. The sample carries under 800,000 distinct CDR3 sequences, about 15% recorded once. The specimen was PBMCs from blood, collected around 15 days before vaccination. The receptors here all came from a man in his fifties or sixties who received an inactivated influenza vaccine. The CDR3 runs from the conserved cysteine through the conserved F or W. D genes are given only for firm matches. Clone size is stated in some rows and not others, as once, few, many or a class when expanded.

V	size	J	D	CDR3	DNA
TRBV4-1	few	TRBJ2-7	-	CASSQGRLAGQTYEQYF	TGCGCCAGCAGCCAAGGACGTCTTGCGGGGCAAACCTACGAGCAGTACTTC
TRBV5-1	-	TRBJ2-4	TRBD1	CASSRDRSSKNIQYF	TGCGCCAGCAGCAGGGACAGGTCTTCCAAAAACATTCAGTACTTC
TRBV20-1	few	TRBJ1-2	-	CSARDPGNYGYTF	TGCAGTGCTAGAGATCCAGGGAACTATGGCTACACCTTC
TRBV20-1	few	TRBJ2-3	-	CSARDLSGFSTDTQYF	TGCAGTGCTAGAGATCTGAGCGGCTTTAGCACAGATACGCAGTATTTT
TRBV11-2	few	TRBJ2-1	TRBD2	CASSPGLAGAPYEQFF	TGTGCCAGCAGCCCCGGACTAGCGGGAGCCCCTTATGAGCAGTTCTTC
TRBV6-5	few	TRBJ2-2	-	CASSYSRSTGELFF	TGTGCCAGCAGTTACTCCCGGTCCACCGGGGAGCTGTTTTTT
TRBV20-1	many	TRBJ2-5	-	CSARDPGFPETQYF	TGCAGTGCTAGAGATCCCGGCTTTCCCGAGACCCAGTACTTC
TRBV7-7	many	TRBJ2-1	-	CASSLGGGLNEQFF	TGTGCTAGCAGCTTAGGAGGGGGACTCAATGAGCAGTTCTTC
TRBV6-1	few	TRBJ2-1	TRBD2	CASTEVAGGPVDEQFF	TGTGCCAGCACCGAGGTCGCGGGAGGGCCTGTGGATGAGCAGTTCTTC
TRBV30	few	TRBJ2-4	-	CAWTTGSGNIQYF	TGTGCCTGGACCACCGGTTCGGGAAACATTCAGTACTTC
TRBV28	many	TRBJ2-5	-	CASSLGLARETQYF	TGTGCCAGCAGTTTAGGCCTAGCAAGAGAGACCCAGTACTTC
TRBV21-1	-	TRBJ1-2	-	CASSIKQGGYGYNF	TGTGCCAGCAGTATCAAGCAGGGAGGATATGGCTACAACTTC
TRBV20-1	-	TRBJ2-1	TRBD2	CSARGVTSGRSYNEQFF	TGCAGTGCTAGAGGGGTGACTAGCGGCCGATCCTACAATGAGCAGTTCTTC
TRBV7-2	-	TRBJ2-7	-	CASSLRTGVLYEQYF	TGTGCCAGCAGCCTCCGGACGGGAGTACTCTACGAGCAGTACTTC
TRBV5-1	few	TRBJ1-1	-	CASSFTGTQWNTEAFF	TGCGCCAGCAGCTTTACGGGGACCCAATGGAACACTGAAGCTTTCTTT
TRBV5-1	few	TRBJ2-3	TRBD2	CASSGRLAGDTQYF	TGCGCCAGCAGCGGGAGACTAGCGGGGGATACGCAGTATTTT
TRBV4-2	many	TRBJ2-1	-	CASSQEGAGNYNEQFF	TGTGCCAGCAGCCAAGAGGGGGCGGGGAATTACAATGAGCAGTTCTTC
TRBV6-2/TRBV6-3	-	TRBJ1-5	-	CASRTLASNQPQHF	TGTGCCAGCAGAACCCTCGCTAGCAATCAGCCCCAGCATTTT